What follows describes a single T cell receptor (beta chain). No cognate antigen has been identified for it. No base quality information exists; no much larger clone differs at one position. These data come from a study of vaccination and CD4 T cells after COVID-19 (dated by TCRdb to 2022 to 2024). Study-level background: Convalescent patients had a positive SARS-CoV-2 result on nasal swab PCR, and of these patients, several had mild disease and one had severe disease. In the convalescent cohort there were six males and four females, among whom were two Hispanic individuals, seven Caucasians, two Asians and one multiracial person. Participants received two doses of either the Pfizer-BioNTech BNT162b2 vaccine (n=8) or the Moderna mRNA-1273 vaccine (n=2). Post-COVID blood samples from convalescent patients were collected a median of around 110 days after diagnosis, with a range of roughly 35 to 180 days. The time from the second vaccine dose to post-vaccine blood sampling had a median of 72 days and ranged from about 12 to 241 days. A few convalescent patients were sampled both early after vaccination (day 14) and late after vaccination (days 161 to 241). Culture stimuli were overlapping spike peptide pools from SARS-CoV-2 and from the common cold coronaviruses HCoV-NL63, HCoV-OC43 and HCoV-229E. Control cultures used a CEFX viral epitope pool as positive control, an HIV-1 Nef peptide pool as negative control, or no peptide. In more than eight COVID-19 convalescent patients and a handful of infection-naive healthy vaccine recipients, researchers compared the spike-specific CD4+ TCR repertoire from before mRNA vaccination with the repertoire from after.

Results and caveats for the whole study, not just this receptor: The median count of SARS-CoV-2-reactive clonotypes went up from about 23 after infection to some 38 after vaccination, although the change was not significant. Among the post-vaccine SARS-CoV-2-reactive clones in convalescent patients, a median about 89% showed up only after vaccination, which suggests vaccine-specific priming. Of the vaccine-specific clones in convalescent patients, 304 of 307, or nearly all, reacted only to SARS-CoV-2 spike and did not cross-react with common cold coronaviruses. Only a relatively small number of convalescent patients were included in the study, and early timepoints following natural infection were not analyzed.

The method was PCR. DNA from cultured CD4+ T cells underwent TCR sequencing with the Oncomine TCR Beta short-read assay at the Johns Hopkins FTIC core. The QIAamp micro DNA kit was used to extract genomic DNA from the cultured CD4+ T cells. Oncomine TCR Beta libraries made from cultured CD4+ T cells were pooled using unique dual indexes and sequenced on an Illumina iSeq 100. The paper's data handling went like this. Non-productive sequences were removed, and CDR3s not starting with C, not ending with F or W, or shorter than 7 amino acids were discarded. The MANAFEST web application was used to identify antigen-specific clonotypes by comparing peptide-stimulated wells against reference wells and other culture wells. Positive clones required FDR below 0.05, an odds ratio above 5, and productive frequency above 0.1% in at least two of three replicate wells. A clonotype counted as cross-reactive if it showed significant expansion both in the SARS-CoV-2 spike wells and in at least one common cold coronavirus spike condition. CDR3 homology was assessed with Levenshtein distances (stringdist) and unrooted phylogenetic trees (ape) in R version 3.6.1. The public reads were run again by TCRdb, first through fastp at Q25 and then through MiXCR, and only productive beta chains were kept. When rows share a CDR3 protein, they turn into one entry using the most common DNA and genes. Clone size and V and J calls follow TCRdb, not the original study. The sample includes about 23,000 distinct CDR3 sequences, with about 35% observed a single time. Under 10% of the sample is in the top ten clones.

CDR1 and CDR2 are read off the germline V gene as SQVTM and ANQGSEA. Unmatched junction bases come to 6, with V trimmed by 4 bases and J by 4 bases. Inclusive of the bounding cysteine and phenylalanine, the CDR3 is 13 residues long. The only DNA kept is the CDR3, 39 bases in frame from the first base. The sample's time point, from its label and the paper: late sampling 161 to 241 days after vaccination in three convalescent patients. Sample treatment or condition, as interpreted from the label and publication: roughly nine-day PBMC culture with coronavirus spike peptide pools or control peptides (ViraFEST assay). The ViraFEST assay was used in the study, in which antigen-specific T cells were expanded with peptide pools and expanded clonotypes were subsequently identified by TCR sequencing. The positive SARS-CoV-2 PCR tests of the convalescent patients were dated from March to December 2020, before the Alpha, Beta and Delta variants emerged in the United States. Two million PBMCs per well were cultured in IMDM with approximately 5% human AB serum and 9 to 10 IU/ml IL-2, plus 10 ug/ml peptide pools. On days 3 and 7, half of the culture medium was replaced with fresh IL-2-containing medium. After approximately 11 days of culture, CD4+ T cells were isolated by negative selection with the EasySep CD4+ T cell isolation kit. PBMCs were separated from whole blood using Ficoll-Paque Plus gradient centrifugation and then either used fresh or cryopreserved at -140C. Culture conditions were generally each tested in triplicate wells.

The chain is assembled from TRBV29-1 and TRBJ2-5; a stretch of 7 junction bases matches TRBD2. The starting material was CD4+ T cells from blood, cultured in vitro, obtained about 7 months after SARS-CoV-2 vaccination. The clonotype comes from a human donor who had recovered from COVID-19. CDR3 region: CSVGGGFRETQYF. At the DNA level, the sequence is TGCAGCGTTGGGGGAGGGTTTAGAGAGACCCAGTACTTC.